The T cell receptor beta chain described here comes from a study of shared T cell receptors in the human thymus. Generated by immunoSEQ multiplex PCR, the TCRdb table keeps only in-frame clones and is missing some. The sample records hundreds of thousands of clones, approximately 85% being singletons. CDR3 length: 16 amino acids. V was clipped by 0 bases and J by 7 bases, with 16 bases between them. Germline V gives CDR1 MGHRA, CDR2 YSYEKL. These data also formed part of another study, on human thymus T cells. That work states: Thymus specimens were resections from corrective heart surgery. Among thymic and blood repertoires, usage of V and J genes appeared biased.

The origin of this receptor is a girl under three years old with a congenital heart defect. The sequencing sample was made of thymocytes. The genes are TRBV4-1 and TRBJ2-1, with TRBD1 as a possible D gene (6 bases). In nucleotides, the CDR3 is TGCGCCAGCAGCCAAGAGTGGGGGCTCGTCTGGAATGAGCAGTTCTTC. Its protein is CASSQEWGLVWNEQFF.